Listed below are T cell receptor beta chains from one sample, sequenced in a study of technical replicates of blood from a few donors. The protocol was immunoSEQ multiplex PCR, while the TCRdb copy is restricted to in-frame clones and leaves out a portion. Of more than 65,000 clones in the sample, 90% to 95% were seen once. The source material was T cells isolated from PBMCs. These receptors originate from a human donor in good health. CDR3s include the opening cysteine and the closing phenylalanine or tryptophan. A D gene is named only where the DNA matches it firmly. Clone size appears in some rows only: once, few, many, or a class for an expanded clone.

clone size,D gene,J gene,V gene,CDR3 length,CDR3 protein,CDR3 DNA
-,TRBD1,TRBJ1-6,TRBV19,13,CASRTGRGSPLHF,TGTGCCAGTCGGACAGGGCGGGGGTCACCCCTCCACTTT
-,TRBD1,TRBJ2-7,TRBV28,15,CASSLKYRGSYEQYF,TGTGCCAGCAGCCTCAAATACAGGGGCTCCTACGAGCAGTACTTC
-,-,TRBJ1-1,TRBV5-1,11,CASSLVNEAFF,TGCGCCAGCAGCTTGGTAAATGAAGCTTTCTTT
-,-,TRBJ1-3,TRBV4-1,18,CASSQGSGGAASGNTIYF,TGCGCCAGCAGCCAAGGATCTGGGGGGGCAGCCTCAGGAAACACCATATATTTT
once,TRBD1,TRBJ2-7,TRBV9,15,CASSGGQDPSYEQYF,TGTGCCAGCAGCGGGGGACAGGACCCCTCCTACGAGCAGTACTTC
-,TRBD1,TRBJ1-2,TRBV7-9,15,CASSWPDRDNYGYTF,TGTGCCAGCAGCTGGCCCGACAGGGATAACTATGGCTACACCTTC
-,TRBD2,TRBJ2-1,TRBV5-1,18,CASSWTSGGIRTYNEQFF,TGCGCCAGCAGCTGGACTAGCGGGGGGATCCGGACCTACAATGAGCAGTTCTTC
-,TRBD2,TRBJ2-7,TRBV28,15,CASSRASSGRHEQYF,TGTGCCAGCAGCCGAGCTTCTAGCGGGAGGCACGAGCAGTACTTC
-,-,TRBJ1-5,TRBV27,15,CASSPLRGQGQPQHF,TGTGCCAGCAGCCCTCTGCGGGGGCAGGGGCAGCCCCAGCATTTT
-,TRBD1,TRBJ1-4,TRBV28,15,CASSGSGTGGEKLFF,TGTGCCAGCAGTGGATCCGGGACAGGGGGTGAAAAACTGTTTTTT
-,-,TRBJ1-1,TRBV4-1,17,CASSASKTYEKEAEAFF,TGCGCCAGCAGCGCGTCGAAGACTTACGAGAAAGAAGCTGAAGCTTTCTTT
once,-,TRBJ1-1,TRBV5-5,14,CASSLTAQGTEAFF,TGTGCCAGCAGCCTCACCGCCCAGGGAACTGAAGCTTTCTTT
-,-,TRBJ2-7,TRBV13,15,CASSSRGGPIYEQYF,TGTGCCAGCAGCTCCCGCGGAGGCCCGATCTACGAGCAGTACTTC
-,TRBD1,TRBJ2-6,TRBV5-1,13,CASSFGTGNVLTF,TGCGCCAGCAGCTTTGGGACAGGGAACGTCCTGACTTTC
-,-,TRBJ2-1,TRBV6-1,14,CASSEARAGGEQFF,TGTGCCAGCAGTGAAGCGCGGGCGGGCGGTGAGCAGTTCTTC
-,TRBD1,TRBJ2-2,TRBV9,16,CASSPRQGSNTGELFF,TGTGCCAGCAGCCCAAGACAGGGGTCGAACACCGGGGAGCTGTTTTTT
few,-,TRBJ2-1,TRBV5-1,12,CASSFLANEQFF,TGCGCCAGCAGCTTTCTAGCCAATGAGCAGTTCTTC
-,TRBD1,TRBJ1-1,TRBV4-1,18,CASSFLSRDRGPNTEAFF,TGCGCCAGCAGCTTTTTGAGCCGGGACAGGGGACCGAACACTGAAGCTTTCTTT
-,TRBD2,TRBJ2-1,TRBV11-1,15,CASSLTSFPYNEQFF,TGTGCCAGCAGCTTGACTAGCTTCCCCTACAATGAGCAGTTCTTC
-,TRBD2,TRBJ2-1,TRBV6-6,14,CASSPGTSVDEQFF,TGTGCCAGCAGCCCCGGGACTAGCGTCGATGAGCAGTTCTTC
once,-,TRBJ1-5,TRBV6-1,10,CASSSGPQHF,TGTGCCAGCAGTAGCGGGCCCCAGCATTTT
-,TRBD1,TRBJ1-2,TRBV7-9,15,CASRALQGAPYGYTF,TGTGCCAGCAGAGCCTTACAGGGGGCGCCCTATGGCTACACCTTC
-,TRBD1,TRBJ1-6,TRBV7-9,15,CASRESGTANSPLHF,TGTGCCAGCAGGGAATCCGGGACAGCTAATTCACCCCTCCACTTT
-,TRBD1,TRBJ2-7,TRBV6-5,15,CASSYSRQGAYEQYF,TGTGCCAGCAGTTACTCGAGACAGGGGGCTTACGAGCAGTACTTC
-,TRBD1,TRBJ1-2,TRBV5-5,15,CASSLGGTGPLGYTF,TGTGCCAGCAGCTTGGGGGGGACAGGGCCCCTCGGCTACACCTTC
-,TRBD1,TRBJ1-2,TRBV2,14,CASSEAWDRIEGSF,TGTGCCAGCAGTGAAGCTTGGGACAGGATCGAGGGAAGCTTC
-,-,TRBJ1-1,TRBV2,13,CATGLYRAFEAFF,TGTGCCACCGGGCTCTACAGGGCCTTCGAAGCTTTCTTT
once,TRBD1,TRBJ1-2,TRBV28,17,CASSLNRGQQEFYGYTF,TGTGCCAGCAGTTTAAACAGGGGCCAACAAGAGTTCTATGGCTACACCTTC